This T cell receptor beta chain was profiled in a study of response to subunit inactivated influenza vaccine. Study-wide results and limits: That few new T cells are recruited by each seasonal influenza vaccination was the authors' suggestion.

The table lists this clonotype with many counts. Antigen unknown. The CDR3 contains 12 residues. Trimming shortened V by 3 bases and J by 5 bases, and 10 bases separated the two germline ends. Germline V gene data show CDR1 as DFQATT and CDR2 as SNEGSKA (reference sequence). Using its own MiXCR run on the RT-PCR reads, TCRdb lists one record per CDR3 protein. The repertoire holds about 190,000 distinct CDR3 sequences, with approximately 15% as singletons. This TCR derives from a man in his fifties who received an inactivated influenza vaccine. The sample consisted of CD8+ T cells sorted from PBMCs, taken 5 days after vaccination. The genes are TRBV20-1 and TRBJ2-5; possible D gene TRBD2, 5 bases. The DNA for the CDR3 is TGCAGTGCTAGTGGAGAGGGCGAGACCCAGTACTTC. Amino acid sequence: CSASGEGETQYF.